This T cell receptor beta chain was obtained from a study of T cells in localized non-small cell lung cancer. Study-level points and caveats: One tumor region alone was sequenced, and heterogeneity therefore remains possible.

Deletions cut 7 bases from V and 8 bases from J, with 14 bases between. This CDR3 has 12 amino acids. CDR1 and CDR2 from the germline V gene are MDHEN and SYDVKM. Profiled with immunoSEQ multiplex PCR; TCRdb holds only in-frame clones, not every one. Among fewer than 25,000 clones listed, approximately 90% were seen once. With respect to this clone: As yet, its antigen is unknown.

The sample was peripheral blood, taken before any cancer treatment. The V and J genes are TRBV28 and TRBJ1-2; maybe TRBD1 (5 bases). This receptor was taken from a woman aged 40-75 years with stage I lung adenocarcinoma. As DNA, the CDR3 is TGTGCCAGCAAAACAGGTCTCAAGGGCTACACCTTC. Translated: CASKTGLKGYTF.